Presented here are 15 T cell receptor beta chains from one specimen sequenced in a study of PD-1 blockade in classical Hodgkin lymphoma (dated by TCRdb to about 2020). The sample's time point label, in plain terms: cycle 2 day 1 (C2D1) of nivolumab. All trial patients had relapsed after autologous stem cell transplantation, with cohorts A, B and C differing in prior brentuximab vedotin exposure. Library preparation was by the immunoSEQ multiplex PCR assay. TCRdb obtained this table from immuneACCESS and retained in-frame rearrangements with V and J assigned. These tables miss some clones; where compared with another copy, unresolved V genes account for less than half of the shortfall, and the remainder is unexplained. The sample table holds about 100,000 clones, of which roughly nine tenths were seen once. Around 20% of the sample lies in the top ten. Sample: peripheral blood mononuclear cells (PBMCs), taken before the second cycle of nivolumab. Receptors originate from a human donor with classical Hodgkin lymphoma.

The chain has TRBV4-1 and TRBJ2-6, with D possibly TRBD2 on 5 matching bases. The germline gives CDR1 MGHRA, CDR2 YSYEKL. Trimming shortened V by 0 bases and J by 4 bases, and 7 bases separated the two germline ends. The CDR3 runs 15 residues. The CDR3: CASSQELDGANVLTF. CDR3 sequence (DNA): TGCGCCAGCAGCCAAGAACTAGACGGGGCCAACGTCCTGACTTTC.

This sequence joins TRBV28 and TRBJ2-7; 7 bases match TRBD1. Looked up from germline, CDR1 is MDHEN and CDR2 is SYDVKM. This CDR3 contains 14 residues. J was trimmed by 3 bases and V by 8 bases; bases with no gene match: 10. This chain's CDR3 is CASSRGTVNYEQYF. CDR3 bases: TGTGCCAGCTCGAGGGGGACAGTCAACTACGAGCAGTACTTC.

In regard to this clone: Germline and junction disagree at one end, which may indicate a read error. This rearrangement joins TRBV6-5 to TRBJ1-5, with unresolved D. The length of the CDR3 is 14 residues. The V gene's germline CDR1 is MNHEY and CDR2 SVGAGI. The CDR3 reads CASSDSLGDQPQHF. In DNA, the CDR3 is TGTGCCAGCAGTGACTCGTTGGGCGATCAGCCCCAGCATTTT.

This clone occurred once. This chain uses TRBV2 with TRBJ2-1, with TRBD2 identical over 9 bases. Germline values: CDR1 SNHLY, CDR2 FYNNEI. Trimming cost V 10 bases and J 5 bases; bases outside gene matches: 3. The length of the CDR3 is 12 residues. The CDR3 is CATSSGNNEQFF. The CDR3 nucleotides are TGTGCCACCTCTAGCGGGAACAATGAGCAGTTCTTC. Looking up the rest from reference TRBV2 and TRBJ2-1 gives the full variable domain: EPEVTQTPSHQVTQMGQEVILRCVPISNHLYFYWYRQILGQKVEFLVSFYNNEISEKSEIFDDQFSVERPDGSNFTLKIRSTKLEDSAMYFCATSSGNNEQFFGPGTRLTVL.

V gene TRBV4-2 combines with J gene TRBJ1-4; D is uncertain. Trimming removed 1 base at V and 7 bases at J, with 7 bases between. CDR1 is LGHNA, CDR2 YNFKEQ, per germline. This CDR3 is 13 amino acids long. The CDR3 region has the DNA TGTGCCAGCAGCCAAGGGCGAGGTGAAAAACTGTTTTTT. It yields the protein CASSQGRGEKLFF.

The chain has TRBV30 and TRBJ1-2; possibly TRBD1 for D (5 bases). V was trimmed by 2 bases and J by 7 bases, leaving 8 bases between them. This CDR3 is built from 11 residues. Germline V gene data show CDR1 as GTSNPN and CDR2 as SVGIG (reference sequence). CDR3 in amino acids: CAWSTTVGYTF. The CDR3 nucleotides read TGTGCCTGGAGTACGACAGTTGGCTACACCTTC.

The chain is built from TRBV19 and TRBJ2-3; 11 bases map to TRBD2. Germline CDR1 LNHDA, CDR2 SQIVND (reference sequence). This CDR3 is built from 15 residues. With V trimmed by 4 bases and J by 10 bases, 10 bases remained unmatched. CDR3 sequence: CASSTTIAGGPPQYF. The CDR3 bases are TGTGCCAGTAGTACGACTATAGCGGGAGGGCCACCGCAGTATTTT. Drawing the rest from reference TRBV19 and TRBJ2-3, the complete variable domain is DGGITQSPKYLFRKEGQNVTLSCEQNLNHDAMYWYRQDPGQGLRLIYYSQIVNDFQKGDIAEGYSVSREKKESFPLTVTSAQKNPTAFYLCASSTTIAGGPPQYFGPGTRLTVL.

The chain couples TRBV7-9 to TRBJ2-7; D uncertain. The CDR3 covers 14 residues. The V gene's germline CDR1 is SEHNR and CDR2 FQNEAQ (reference sequence). The V gene lost 3 bases and the J gene lost 2 bases, with 11 bases spanning the gap. As DNA, the CDR3 is TGTGCCAGCAGCTTGATGGACGGAACCTACGAGCAGTACTTC. As protein: CASSLMDGTYEQYF.

This rearrangement joins TRBV19 to TRBJ1-3; D is unresolved. Germline assignment: CDR1 LNHDA and CDR2 SQIVND (reference sequence). The CDR3 sequence is 15 residues long. Trimming removed 7 bases at V and 2 bases at J, with 15 bases between. The CDR3 sequence: CASIEGSGTGNTIYF. For the CDR3, the DNA is TGTGCCAGTATTGAGGGAAGTGGTACTGGAAACACCATATATTTT.

This chain connects TRBV18 to TRBJ2-2; 9 bases map to TRBD1. CDR3 length: 17 amino acids. The V segment lost 3 bases and the J segment 3 bases; nucleotides outside the gene matches: 8. CDR1 and CDR2 from the germline V gene are KGHSH and LQKENI. CDR3 DNA sequence: TGTGCCAGCTCACCTATAAAACGACAGGGGGACACCGGGGAGCTGTTTTTT. Translation gives CASSPIKRQGDTGELFF. Using reference TRBV18 and TRBJ2-2 for the parts outside the CDR3, the full variable domain is NAGVMQNPRHLVRRRGQEARLRCSPMKGHSHVYWYRQLPEEGLKFMVYLQKENIIDESGMPKERFSAEFPKEGPSILRIQQVVRGDSAAYFCASSPIKRQGDTGELFFGEGSRLTVL.

The rearrangement uses TRBV27 and TRBJ2-7; the D gene is possibly TRBD2 (5 bases). V was pared by 3 bases and J by 2 bases, with 14 bases between. Looked up from germline, CDR1 is MNHEY and CDR2 is SMNVEV (reference sequence). The CDR3 sequence is 15 residues long. The CDR3 spells CASSLGVNRPYEQYF. CDR3 nucleotide sequence: TGTGCCAGCAGTTTGGGAGTGAACCGACCCTACGAGCAGTACTTC.

This rearrangement joins TRBV10-3 to TRBJ2-1, with TRBD2 identical over 11 bases. The V segment lost 3 bases and the J segment 10 bases; nucleotides outside the gene matches: 11. The germline CDR1 and CDR2 sequences are ENHRY and SYGVKD. The CDR3 has 16 residues. CDR3 amino acids: CAISDLLAGEGGEQFF. In DNA, the CDR3 is TGTGCCATCAGTGATTTACTAGCGGGAGAGGGAGGGGAGCAGTTCTTC.

This chain joins TRBV18 and TRBJ2-2; D remains ambiguous. The germline V and J ends were trimmed by 3 bases and 0 bases, with 5 bases remaining between them. The CDR3 extends over 14 amino acids. CDR1 is KGHSH, CDR2 LQKENI, per germline. The CDR3 loop is CASSPGTNTGELFF. The CDR3 coding sequence is TGTGCCAGCTCACCGGGGACGAACACCGGGGAGCTGTTTTTT. Supplemented by reference TRBV18 and TRBJ2-2, the full variable domain reads NAGVMQNPRHLVRRRGQEARLRCSPMKGHSHVYWYRQLPEEGLKFMVYLQKENIIDESGMPKERFSAEFPKEGPSILRIQQVVRGDSAAYFCASSPGTNTGELFFGEGSRLTVL.

About this clone: Different DNA sequences within this sample yield the same CDR3. The chain joins TRBV4-3 to TRBJ1-5; maybe TRBD1 (6 bases). Germline V gene lookup returns CDR1 LGHNA and CDR2 YSLEER. Trimming shortened V by 0 bases and J by 9 bases, and 12 bases separated the two germline ends. The CDR3 runs 14 residues. CDR3 loop: CASSQEQGMGPQHF. As DNA, the CDR3 is TGCGCCAGCAGCCAAGAGCAGGGGATGGGGCCCCAGCATTTT.

The J gene is TRBJ2-3, the V gene TRBV2, with 11 bases identical to TRBD2. The germline CDR1 and CDR2 sequences are SNHLY and FYNNEI. This CDR3 has 16 residues. V shed 8 bases and J 2 bases; nucleotides not matched to a gene: 9. DNA of the CDR3: TGTGCCAGCGGACTAGCGGGTGGCACCACCACAGATACGCAGTATTTT. It is translated as CASGLAGGTTTDTQYF.